The rows below give T cell receptor beta chains drawn from one sample of a study of OX40 agonist ivuxolimab in advanced cancers. Only in-frame clones appear in the TCRdb table, and some are missing; sequencing was by immunoSEQ multiplex PCR. The sample includes 65,000 to 85,000 clones, approximately 90% of them seen just once. The sequencing here drew on CD4+ or CD8+ T cells sorted from blood, taken in a trial of the OX40 agonist ivuxolimab. The receptors were gathered from an adult with an advanced solid tumor such as melanoma, head and neck, liver or kidney cancer. The CDR3 runs from the conserved cysteine through the conserved F or W. Each record gives: J gene, D gene, CDR3 length, clone size, V gene, CDR3 DNA, CDR3 protein. A D gene is named only where the DNA matches it firmly. Clone size is given for some rows only: seen once, a few or many times, or a class if the clone is expanded.

j_gene: TRBJ2-7
d_gene: TRBD2
len: 18
abundance: .
v_gene: TRBV5-4
CDR3nt: TGTGCCAGCAGCTTGGTGCGGTCTAGCGGGCCTGGGCAGGGTGAGCAGTACTTC
CDR3aa: CASSLVRSSGPGQGEQYF

j_gene: TRBJ1-2
d_gene: .
len: 15
abundance: .
v_gene: TRBV30
CDR3nt: TGTGCCTGGATGCCGGAGGGGCGACTCGACTATGGCTACACCTTC
CDR3aa: CAWMPEGRLDYGYTF

j_gene: TRBJ2-2
d_gene: .
len: 12
abundance: .
v_gene: TRBV6-6
CDR3nt: TGTGCCAGCAGTCAGGTATCCGGGGAGCTGTTTTTT
CDR3aa: CASSQVSGELFF

j_gene: TRBJ1-2
d_gene: TRBD1
len: 15
abundance: .
v_gene: TRBV19
CDR3nt: TGTGCCAGTAGGACCATACAGGGGGCGAACCATGGCTACACCTTC
CDR3aa: CASRTIQGANHGYTF

j_gene: TRBJ2-4
d_gene: .
len: 13
abundance: .
v_gene: TRBV6-1
CDR3nt: TGTGCCAGCAGTCTGAACGCCAAAAACATTCAGTACTTC
CDR3aa: CASSLNAKNIQYF

j_gene: TRBJ2-7
d_gene: TRBD2
len: 16
abundance: .
v_gene: TRBV27
CDR3nt: TGTGCCAGCAGTTTATCGGGACTAGCGGAAGTCTACGAGCAGTACTTC
CDR3aa: CASSLSGLAEVYEQYF

j_gene: TRBJ2-3
d_gene: TRBD2
len: 11
abundance: .
v_gene: TRBV6-6
CDR3nt: TGTGCCAGCGGGACTAGCGGGAGGTGGTATTTT
CDR3aa: CASGTSGRWYF

j_gene: TRBJ1-6
d_gene: .
len: 15
abundance: once
v_gene: TRBV7-3
CDR3nt: TGTGCCAGCAGCTTAACGGCAGGGCGGCACTCACCCCTCCACTTT
CDR3aa: CASSLTAGRHSPLHF

j_gene: TRBJ1-2
d_gene: .
len: 11
abundance: .
v_gene: TRBV28
CDR3nt: TGTGCCAGCTACAGTAACTATGGCTACACCTTC
CDR3aa: CASYSNYGYTF

j_gene: TRBJ1-2
d_gene: .
len: 13
abundance: .
v_gene: TRBV29-1
CDR3nt: TGCAGCGTTGAAGGGGGGCCAGGAGGTGGCTACACCTTC
CDR3aa: CSVEGGPGGGYTF

j_gene: TRBJ1-1
d_gene: .
len: 12
abundance: .
v_gene: TRBV11-1
CDR3nt: TGTGCCAGCAGCTTAGGGTGGACTGAAGCTTTCTTT
CDR3aa: CASSLGWTEAFF

j_gene: TRBJ2-7
d_gene: TRBD1
len: 15
abundance: .
v_gene: TRBV6-1
CDR3nt: TGTGCCAGCAGCAAATCCGGGACAGGGCCCTACGAGCAGTACTTC
CDR3aa: CASSKSGTGPYEQYF

j_gene: TRBJ2-3
d_gene: TRBD2
len: 15
abundance: .
v_gene: TRBV29-1
CDR3nt: TGCAGCGTTGGGCTAGCGGGAGGGCACTCAGATACGCAGTATTTT
CDR3aa: CSVGLAGGHSDTQYF

j_gene: TRBJ1-6
d_gene: .
len: 14
abundance: .
v_gene: TRBV7-8
CDR3nt: TGTGCCAGCAGCTTAGGACGGTATAATTCACCCCTCCACTTT
CDR3aa: CASSLGRYNSPLHF

j_gene: TRBJ1-1
d_gene: TRBD1
len: 15
abundance: once
v_gene: TRBV11-2
CDR3nt: TGTGCCAGCAGCTTGGCAGGGGGATTGGGTACTGAAGCTTTCTTT
CDR3aa: CASSLAGGLGTEAFF

j_gene: TRBJ2-7
d_gene: TRBD1
len: 15
abundance: few
v_gene: TRBV19
CDR3nt: TGTGCCAGTAGTAGAAGGACAGGGAGTACCGGCGAGCAGTACTTC
CDR3aa: CASSRRTGSTGEQYF

j_gene: TRBJ2-3
d_gene: .
len: 16
abundance: .
v_gene: TRBV19
CDR3nt: TGTGCCAGTAAACCCACATCAGCCTTTAGCACAGATACGCAGTATTTT
CDR3aa: CASKPTSAFSTDTQYF

j_gene: TRBJ1-5
d_gene: .
len: 12
abundance: once
v_gene: TRBV7-9
CDR3nt: TGTGCCAGCAGTCCAAATAATCAGCCCCAGCATTTT
CDR3aa: CASSPNNQPQHF

j_gene: TRBJ1-4
d_gene: .
len: 12
abundance: .
v_gene: TRBV7-7
CDR3nt: TGTGCCATAGGGGCTTCAGGAGAAAAACTGTTTTTT
CDR3aa: CAIGASGEKLFF

j_gene: TRBJ2-1
d_gene: TRBD1
len: 15
abundance: .
v_gene: TRBV5-1
CDR3nt: TGCGCCAGCAGCTTGATGGGACAGGGGACCCATGAGCAGTTCTTC
CDR3aa: CASSLMGQGTHEQFF

j_gene: TRBJ2-3
d_gene: .
len: 15
abundance: once
v_gene: TRBV5-4
CDR3nt: TGTGCCAGCAGCTTGCGACAGCCTAGCACAGATACGCAGTATTTT
CDR3aa: CASSLRQPSTDTQYF

j_gene: TRBJ1-6
d_gene: .
len: 14
abundance: .
v_gene: TRBV19
CDR3nt: TGTGCCAGTAGTTTAGACGGTTCTAATTCACCCCTCCACTTT
CDR3aa: CASSLDGSNSPLHF

j_gene: TRBJ2-7
d_gene: .
len: 15
abundance: once
v_gene: TRBV5-1
CDR3nt: TGCGCCAGCAGCTTTGAACAGGGTAGTATCTACGAGCAGTACTTC
CDR3aa: CASSFEQGSIYEQYF

j_gene: TRBJ2-1
d_gene: TRBD2
len: 15
abundance: once
v_gene: TRBV2
CDR3nt: TGTGCCAGCAGTGCCCCCGCGGGGGGGTATTATGAGCAGTTCTTC
CDR3aa: CASSAPAGGYYEQFF

j_gene: TRBJ2-2
d_gene: TRBD1
len: 15
abundance: .
v_gene: TRBV7-7
CDR3nt: TGTGCCAGCTCCGCACGGACAGGCGGGACCGGGGAGCTGTTTTTT
CDR3aa: CASSARTGGTGELFF

j_gene: TRBJ1-5
d_gene: TRBD1
len: 15
abundance: .
v_gene: TRBV19
CDR3nt: TGTGCCAGTAGTATAACAGGGGAGTATGCTCAGCCCCAGCATTTT
CDR3aa: CASSITGEYAQPQHF

j_gene: TRBJ2-2
d_gene: TRBD1
len: 15
abundance: .
v_gene: TRBV27
CDR3nt: TGTGCCAGCAGGACAGGGAGATCGAACACCGGGGAGCTGTTTTTT
CDR3aa: CASRTGRSNTGELFF

j_gene: TRBJ2-3
d_gene: TRBD2
len: 15
abundance: .
v_gene: TRBV19
CDR3nt: TGTGCCAGTAGTATCGGACTAGCGGGCACAGATACGCAGTATTTT
CDR3aa: CASSIGLAGTDTQYF

j_gene: TRBJ2-1
d_gene: TRBD2
len: 15
abundance: .
v_gene: TRBV7-9
CDR3nt: TGTGCCAGCAGCTTTCAAGCGGGGGGCTCTTACGAGCAGTTCTTC
CDR3aa: CASSFQAGGSYEQFF

j_gene: TRBJ2-2
d_gene: .
len: 15
abundance: .
v_gene: TRBV29-1
CDR3nt: TGCAGCGTTGGAGAACAGAGTACGAACACCGGGGAGCTGTTTTTT
CDR3aa: CSVGEQSTNTGELFF

j_gene: TRBJ2-1
d_gene: .
len: 14
abundance: .
v_gene: TRBV19
CDR3nt: TGTGCCAGTAGTATAGCTATGACAGGCAATGAGCAGTTCTTC
CDR3aa: CASSIAMTGNEQFF

j_gene: TRBJ2-7
d_gene: .
len: 13
abundance: .
v_gene: TRBV6-5
CDR3nt: TGTGCCAGCAGTCGGGACACTACCTACGAGCAGTACTTC
CDR3aa: CASSRDTTYEQYF

j_gene: TRBJ2-1
d_gene: TRBD2
len: 16
abundance: .
v_gene: TRBV7-9
CDR3nt: TGTGCCAGCAGCTTAGGTCTAGCGGGGGGGTCGGATGAGCAGTTCTTC
CDR3aa: CASSLGLAGGSDEQFF

j_gene: TRBJ2-1
d_gene: .
len: 15
abundance: .
v_gene: TRBV7-3
CDR3nt: TGTGCCAGCAGCCCGCGGGCAAGCTCCTACAATGAGCAGTTCTTC
CDR3aa: CASSPRASSYNEQFF

j_gene: TRBJ1-6
d_gene: .
len: 15
abundance: .
v_gene: TRBV2
CDR3nt: TGTGCCAGCAGTGAATTAGGCCAGGGTCATTCACCCCTCCACTTT
CDR3aa: CASSELGQGHSPLHF

j_gene: TRBJ1-1
d_gene: .
len: 14
abundance: .
v_gene: TRBV2
CDR3nt: TGTGCCAGCTCGAACAGGGTTGCCGTCACTGAAGCTTTCTTT
CDR3aa: CASSNRVAVTEAFF

j_gene: TRBJ2-3
d_gene: .
len: 14
abundance: .
v_gene: TRBV2
CDR3nt: TGTGCCACCGCCCCGGGCCGAGCCACAGATACGCAGTATTTT
CDR3aa: CATAPGRATDTQYF

j_gene: TRBJ2-7
d_gene: .
len: 15
abundance: .
v_gene: TRBV7-9
CDR3nt: TGTGCCAGCAGCTTCCCCCCGCCCCGGGCCTACGAGCAGTACTTC
CDR3aa: CASSFPPPRAYEQYF

j_gene: TRBJ2-7
d_gene: .
len: 14
abundance: .
v_gene: TRBV5-1
CDR3nt: TGCGCCAGCATGACAGATCAACTTCCCTACGAGCAGTACTTC
CDR3aa: CASMTDQLPYEQYF

j_gene: TRBJ2-7
d_gene: .
len: 14
abundance: .
v_gene: TRBV5-1
CDR3nt: TGCGCCAGCAGGCGAGGCGAAAGGGCCTACGAGCAGTACTTC
CDR3aa: CASRRGERAYEQYF

j_gene: TRBJ2-3
d_gene: .
len: 14
abundance: .
v_gene: TRBV5-1
CDR3nt: TGCGCCAGCAGTTATGGGGGCGGCACAGATACGCAGTATTTT
CDR3aa: CASSYGGGTDTQYF

j_gene: TRBJ1-1
d_gene: .
len: 14
abundance: .
v_gene: TRBV14
CDR3nt: TGTGCCAGCAGCCAAAGCGTCGAGAGGGCGAGGGCTTTCTTT
CDR3aa: CASSQSVERARAFF

j_gene: TRBJ2-1
d_gene: .
len: 15
abundance: once
v_gene: TRBV11-2
CDR3nt: TGTGCCAGCAGCGCCCTCGGATACCAAGGCAATGAGCAGTTCTTC
CDR3aa: CASSALGYQGNEQFF

j_gene: TRBJ1-2
d_gene: .
len: 13
abundance: .
v_gene: TRBV9
CDR3nt: TGTGCCAGCAGCGTCGGGTCGTACTATGGCTACACCTTC
CDR3aa: CASSVGSYYGYTF

j_gene: TRBJ2-1
d_gene: TRBD1
len: 19
abundance: .
v_gene: TRBV11-2
CDR3nt: TGTGCCAGCAGCTTAGGTGGACAGGGGGCTCGCGGGAGCTACAATGAGCAGTTCTTC
CDR3aa: CASSLGGQGARGSYNEQFF

j_gene: TRBJ2-7
d_gene: TRBD1
len: 13
abundance: .
v_gene: TRBV28
CDR3nt: TGTGCCAGCAGGAACCAGGGGGAAGACGAGCAGTACTTC
CDR3aa: CASRNQGEDEQYF

j_gene: TRBJ2-1
d_gene: .
len: 12
abundance: .
v_gene: TRBV9
CDR3nt: TGTGCCAGCAGCGATTCCTACAATGAGCAGTTCTTC
CDR3aa: CASSDSYNEQFF